This TCR beta chain appears in the sequencing data of a study of T-cell memory formation after mild COVID-19. Whole-study results and caveats: Clones that shrank (day 15 to 85) were balanced CD4/CD8, whereas later expanders leaned CD4+.

In its sample, this clonotype was seen a few times. Antigen specificity is unknown. TCRdb reanalysed the 5' RACE reads using MiXCR and keeps one entry per CDR3 protein. The table includes roughly 320,000 distinct CDR3 sequences, 28% detected once. Trimming took 3 bases from V and 4 from J, leaving 9 bases between them. Germline loops: CDR1 SQVTM, CDR2 ANQGSEA. The CDR3 is 12 residues long. V usage is TRBV29-1 and J usage is TRBJ2-5; D may be TRBD1 (6 bases). The receptor was isolated from an adult woman who had mild COVID-19 (a few samples of this study predate the infection). Cell type and time point are not known. Material for sequencing was PBMCs or a T cell subset sorted from them (not recorded which). The CDR3 reads CSVDSRGETQYF. CDR3 bases: TGCAGCGTTGATTCCAGGGGAGAGACCCAGTACTTC.